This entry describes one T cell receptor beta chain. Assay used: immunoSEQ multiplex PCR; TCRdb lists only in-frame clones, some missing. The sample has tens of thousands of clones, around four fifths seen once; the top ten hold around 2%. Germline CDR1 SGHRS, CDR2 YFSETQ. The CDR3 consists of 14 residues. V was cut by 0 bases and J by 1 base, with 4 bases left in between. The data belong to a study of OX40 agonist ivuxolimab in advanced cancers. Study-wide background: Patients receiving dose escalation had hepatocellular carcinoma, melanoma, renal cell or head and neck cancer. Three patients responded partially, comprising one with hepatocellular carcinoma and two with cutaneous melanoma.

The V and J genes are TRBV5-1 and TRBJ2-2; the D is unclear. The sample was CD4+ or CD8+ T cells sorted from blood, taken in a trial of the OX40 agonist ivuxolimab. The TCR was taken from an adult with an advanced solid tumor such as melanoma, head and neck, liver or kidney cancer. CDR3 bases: TGCGCCAGCAGCTTGGCCTTGAACACCGGGGAGCTGTTTTTT. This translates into CASSLALNTGELFF.